These 24 T cell receptor beta chains originate from one sample sequenced in a study of OX40 agonist ivuxolimab in advanced cancers. Profiled with immunoSEQ multiplex PCR; TCRdb holds only in-frame clones, not every one. The table lists some 77,000 clones, approximately 95% of them singletons, with around 0.3% in the top ten. Specimen: CD4+ or CD8+ T cells sorted from blood, collected in a trial of the OX40 agonist ivuxolimab. The receptors were sampled from an adult with an advanced solid tumor such as melanoma, head and neck, liver or kidney cancer.

The genes are TRBV5-1 and TRBJ2-3, with D unresolved. The germline V and J ends were trimmed by 4 bases and 0 bases, with 15 bases remaining between them. Germline V gives CDR1 SGHRS, CDR2 YFSETQ. The CDR3 runs 16 residues. This chain's CDR3 is CASSVARYESTDTQYF. CDR3 bases: TGCGCCAGCAGCGTAGCCCGGTACGAGAGCACAGATACGCAGTATTTT.

This clone was observed a single time. This chain joins TRBV7-2 and TRBJ2-1; no reliable D call. Trimming cost V 5 bases and J 1 base, with 3 bases left between them. Germline V lookup: CDR1 SGHTA, CDR2 FQGNSA. This CDR3 contains 12 residues. CDR3 sequence (DNA): TGTGCCAGCAGCGTTTCCTACAATGAGCAGTTCTTC. Encoded protein: CASSVSYNEQFF.

The genes are TRBV4-3 and TRBJ2-1; a possible D gene is TRBD2 (6 bases). Trimming stripped 0 bases from V and 4 bases from J, with 10 bases between. This CDR3 comprises 15 residues. Germline CDR1 LGHNA, CDR2 YSLEER. The CDR3 DNA reads as TGCGCCAGCAGCCAAGATAGGACTACTTACAATGAGCAGTTCTTC. Protein product: CASSQDRTTYNEQFF.

The genes are TRBV18 and TRBJ1-5, with D hard to call. The CDR3 loop spans 13 amino acids. The V end was cut by 6 bases, the J end by 0 bases, with 6 bases between. Germline loops: CDR1 KGHSH, CDR2 LQKENI. The CDR3 loop is CASSPYSNQPQHF. The CDR3 region has the DNA TGTGCCAGCTCCCCTTATAGCAATCAGCCCCAGCATTTT.

The V gene is TRBV4-1, the J gene TRBJ2-5; 7 bases align to TRBD1. The J call may be incorrect, as the DNA end agrees better with TRBJ2-7. Looked up from germline, CDR1 is MGHRA and CDR2 is YSYEKL. The CDR3 spans 15 residues. This chain's CDR3 is CASSQGTGQIYEQYF. As DNA, the CDR3 is TGCGCCAGCAGCCAAGGGACAGGCCAGATCTACGAGCAGTACTTC.

This chain links TRBV12-5 with TRBJ2-5; possibly TRBD1 or TRBD2 for D (5 bases each). CDR1 and CDR2 (germline): LGHNT, FRNRAP. The CDR3 contains 14 residues. V dropped 6 bases and J dropped 4 bases, with 15 bases sitting between them. DNA for the CDR3: TGTGCTAGTGGGAGAGACGGGGCCGGAGAGACCCAGTACTTC. This sequence encodes CASGRDGAGETQYF.

The J gene is TRBJ2-5, the V gene TRBV2; possibly TRBD2 for D (6 bases). There are 15 residues in the CDR3. From germline, CDR1 is SNHLY and CDR2 FYNNEI. V gave up 5 bases and J gave up 2 bases, with 15 bases separating them. The CDR3 is CASSRSRTTQETQYF. CDR3 sequence (DNA): TGTGCCAGCAGTCGATCACGGACTACTCAAGAGACCCAGTACTTC.

V gene TRBV4-1 combines with J gene TRBJ2-6; tentatively, D is TRBD2 (6 bases). CDR3 length: 19 amino acids. The germline V and J ends were trimmed by 0 bases and 0 bases, with 15 bases remaining between them. CDR1 and CDR2 from the germline V gene are MGHRA and YSYEKL. CDR3 sequence (DNA): TGCGCCAGCAGCCAAGATCCTTCCCGGGAGTTCTCTGGGGCCAACGTCCTGACTTTC. Protein sequence: CASSQDPSREFSGANVLTF.

The chain uses TRBV7-7 and TRBJ2-5; 11 bases are shared with TRBD2. CDR3 size: 18 residues. Unmatched junction bases numbered 9, after V lost 0 bases and J lost 3 bases. In germline, CDR1 is SSHAT, CDR2 FNYEAQ (reference sequence). CDR3 DNA sequence: TGTGCCAGCAGCTTAGCGCATATAGTACTAGCGGGGGAAGAGACCCAGTACTTC. It translates to CASSLAHIVLAGEETQYF.

The chain combines TRBV5-1 with TRBJ1-1; D not resolved. The CDR3 sequence is 14 residues long. Germline V gene lookup returns CDR1 SGHRS and CDR2 YFSETQ. V dropped 1 base and J dropped 1 base, with 8 bases sitting between them. For the CDR3, the DNA is TGCGCCAGCAGCTTGCCGGCTGGGAACACTGAAGCTTTCTTT. Its protein product is CASSLPAGNTEAFF.

The J gene is TRBJ1-2, the V gene TRBV9, with no clear D. The CDR3 runs to 14 residues. CDR1 and CDR2 from the germline V gene are SGDLS and YYNGEE. Trimming pared 4 bases from V and 7 bases from J, leaving 17 bases between. CDR3 in DNA: TGTGCCAGCAGCCCAGAGCCGGATTTAATTGGCTACACCTTC. Protein sequence: CASSPEPDLIGYTF.

This sequence joins TRBV7-8 and TRBJ1-2, with 7 bases fitting TRBD1. Germline trimming cut 1 base from V and 10 bases from J; bases unmatched to any gene: 9. CDR1 is SGHVS and CDR2 is FQNEAQ in the germline V gene. The CDR3 spans 14 residues. CDR3 DNA sequence: TGTGCCAGCAGCTTAGGCATAGGGGGCTATATCTACACCTTC. Translation gives CASSLGIGGYIYTF. Combining the CDR3 with reference TRBV7-8 and TRBJ1-2 gives the whole variable domain GAGVSQSPRYKVAKRGQDVALRCDPISGHVSLFWYQQALGQGPEFLTYFQNEAQLDKSGLPSDRFFAERPEGSVSTLKIQRTQQEDSAVYLCASSLGIGGYIYTFGSGTRLTVV.

This clone was seen only a few times. The gene calls are TRBV30 and TRBJ1-1; D uncertain. CDR3 length: 12 residues. V lost 2 bases to trimming and J lost 3 bases, with 7 bases between them. The V gene's germline CDR1 is GTSNPN and CDR2 SVGIG (reference sequence). For the CDR3, the DNA is TGTGCCTGGAGTCGTATGGACACTGAAGCTTTCTTT. Encoded protein: CAWSRMDTEAFF.

The chain combines TRBV9 with TRBJ1-3; D gene ambiguous. The CDR3 loop spans 18 amino acids. V lost 1 base, J lost 3 bases, and 20 bases lay in between. Germline lookup yields CDR1 SGDLS and CDR2 YYNGEE. Here the CDR3 reads CASSVSGGSSEFGNTIYF. DNA for the CDR3: TGTGCCAGCAGCGTAAGCGGAGGCAGCTCCGAATTTGGAAACACCATATATTTT.

The chain uses TRBV28 and TRBJ2-3, with 7 bases identical to TRBD2. Germline CDR1 reads MDHEN; CDR2 reads SYDVKM. This CDR3 contains 16 residues. Trimming cost V 4 bases and J 2 bases; bases outside gene matches: 9. The CDR3 loop reads CASSSNGGGYTDTQYF. The CDR3 DNA is TGTGCCAGCAGTTCGAATGGGGGGGGATACACAGATACGCAGTATTTT.

Of note for this clone: Other DNA sequences in this sample translate to the same CDR3. The chain couples TRBV7-2 to TRBJ2-3, with a tentative D call TRBD1 (6 bases). The ends were cut back, 1 base at V and 2 bases at J, with 10 bases in the middle. The CDR3 runs 15 residues. Germline CDR1 SGHTA, CDR2 FQGNSA. The CDR3 DNA reads TGTGCCAGCAGCTTAGTTGGGACATACACAGATACGCAGTATTTT. It encodes CASSLVGTYTDTQYF. The entire variable domain, with the rest obtained from reference TRBV7-2 and TRBJ2-3, is as follows: GAGVSQSPSNKVTEKGKDVELRCDPISGHTALYWYRQSLGQGLEFLIYFQGNSAPDKSGLPSDRFSAERTGGSVSTLTIQRTQQEDSAVYLCASSLVGTYTDTQYFGPGTRLTVL.

The CDR3 DNA sequence: TGCGCCAGCAGTAGCGGGAGAGTGGGAGATACGCAGTATTTT. Amino acid sequence: CASSSGRVGDTQYF. The chain recombines TRBV10-1 with TRBJ2-3, with TRBD2 matching 8 bases. The trim removed 5 bases at V and 5 bases at J, leaving 6 bases unmatched. Per the germline V gene, CDR1 is WNHNN and CDR2 is SYGVQD (reference sequence). CDR3 length: 14 residues.

J is TRBJ2-7 and V is TRBV7-9; D possibly corresponds to TRBD1 (5 bases). CDR1 and CDR2 from the germline V gene are SEHNR and FQNEAQ (reference sequence). The ends were cut back, 1 base at V and 3 bases at J, with 10 bases in the middle. There are 14 residues in the CDR3. The CDR3 is CASSLGDRGYEQYF. CDR3 bases: TGTGCCAGCAGCTTAGGCGACAGAGGCTACGAGCAGTACTTC.

The chain has TRBV9 and TRBJ1-1; 8 nucleotides align to TRBD1. Germline-derived CDR1 and CDR2 are SGDLS and YYNGEE. There are 16 residues in the CDR3. The V and J ends lost 4 bases and 8 bases, in that order; junction bases with no gene match: 16. As DNA, the CDR3 is TGTGCCAGCAGCCCCCCTCTCTGGACAGGGCCTCACGAAGCTTTCTTT. Translating it yields CASSPPLWTGPHEAFF.

The chain joins TRBV4-3 to TRBJ2-1, with D uncertain. In germline, CDR1 is LGHNA, CDR2 YSLEER. V lost 1 base and J lost 6, with 16 bases in between. The CDR3 consists of 16 residues. The CDR3 loop reads CASSQVSGSFSNEQFF. In DNA, the CDR3 is TGCGCCAGCAGCCAAGTAAGTGGGTCCTTTAGCAATGAGCAGTTCTTC.

J is TRBJ2-7 and V is TRBV5-1; D is perhaps TRBD2 (5 bases). The CDR3 has 18 amino acids. The germline V gene encodes CDR1 SGHRS and CDR2 YFSETQ. Deletions cut 0 bases from V and 0 bases from J, with 19 bases between. The CDR3 sequence is CASSLAGTSISVSYEQYF. CDR3 in DNA: TGCGCCAGCAGCTTGGCAGGCACCAGCATTAGCGTCTCCTACGAGCAGTACTTC.

This chain joins TRBV6-1 and TRBJ2-5, with 7 bases lining up with TRBD2. V gave up 2 bases and J gave up 5 bases; unmatched junction bases: 8. CDR1 MNHNS and CDR2 SASEGT come from the germline V gene. CDR3 size: 15 residues. This CDR3 reads CASSERWGEGETQYF. The CDR3 DNA is TGTGCCAGCAGTGAAAGATGGGGGGAGGGCGAGACCCAGTACTTC.

The chain uses TRBV6-1 and TRBJ2-1; D unresolved. Between the trimmed V and J ends, which lost 3 bases and 4 bases, there was a span of 4 bases. The germline V gene encodes CDR1 MNHNS and CDR2 SASEGT. CDR3 length equals 12 residues. The CDR3 sequence: CASSDRYNEQFF. The CDR3 DNA reads as TGTGCCAGCAGTGACAGATACAATGAGCAGTTCTTC.

The rearrangement joins TRBV27 to TRBJ2-2; D call uncertain. Per the germline V gene, CDR1 is MNHEY and CDR2 is SMNVEV (reference sequence). This CDR3 has 14 amino acids. Trimming took off 2 bases at V and 2 bases at J, with 6 bases between the two ends. DNA for the CDR3: TGTGCCAGCAGTTTAATGCGAAACACCGGGGAGCTGTTTTTT. Translated, it gives CASSLMRNTGELFF.